A single sample is the source of the 20 T cell receptor beta chains below, sequenced in a study of CD8 T cells in Susac syndrome. With random hexamers, reverse transcription was performed on 0.5 to 1 ug of RNA. TCRdb processed the immunoSEQ multiplex PCR reads anew with MiXCR; each CDR3 protein has one entry. The sample lists approximately 190,000 distinct CDR3 sequences; roughly nine tenths were seen once. The sequenced sample consisted of CD4+ T cells from PBMCs. These receptors originate from a human donor with Susac syndrome.

The chain is built from TRBV12-3 or TRBV12-4 and TRBJ1-5, with D unresolved. The CDR3 runs 14 residues. V lost 3 bases and J 4 bases, leaving 10 bases between the germline ends. This CDR3 reads CASSFGDRNQPQHF. In DNA, the CDR3 is TGTGCCAGCAGTTTCGGTGACCGAAATCAGCCCCAGCATTTT.

The V and J genes are TRBV24-1 and TRBJ2-1; 14 positions match TRBD2. The V gene's germline CDR1 is KGHDR and CDR2 SFDVKD. This CDR3 is built from 17 residues. V gave up 4 bases and J gave up 10 bases; unmatched junction bases: 11. The CDR3 sequence: CATSDPTGLAGGGEQFF. The CDR3 DNA sequence: TGTGCCACCAGTGACCCTACTGGACTAGCGGGAGGAGGCGAGCAGTTCTTC.

The V call is TRBV2, the J call TRBJ2-7, with D unclear. There are 12 residues in the CDR3. Germline CDR1 SNHLY, CDR2 FYNNEI. Between the trimmed V and J ends, which lost 8 bases and 7 bases, there was a span of 15 bases. CDR3 nucleotides: TGTGCCAGCCGCGACCAGGCTAAGGAGCAGTACTTC. The encoded protein is CASRDQAKEQYF. The entire variable domain, with the rest obtained from reference TRBV2 and TRBJ2-7, is as follows: EPEVTQTPSHQVTQMGQEVILRCVPISNHLYFYWYRQILGQKVEFLVSFYNNEISEKSEIFDDQFSVERPDGSNFTLKIRSTKLEDSAMYFCASRDQAKEQYFGPGTRLTVT.

This clonotype was picked up a small number of times. This chain uses TRBV5-4 with TRBJ1-1, with D unclear. The CDR3 has 14 amino acids. Trimming cost V 2 bases and J 1 base, with 9 bases left between them. The germline gives CDR1 SGHNT, CDR2 YYREEE (reference sequence). CDR3: CASSFDSKNTEAFF. The DNA for the CDR3 is TGTGCCAGCAGCTTTGATAGTAAGAACACTGAAGCTTTCTTT. Supplemented by reference TRBV5-4 and TRBJ1-1, the full variable domain reads ETGVTQSPTHLIKTRGQQVTLRCSSQSGHNTVSWYQQALGQGPQFIFQYYREEENGRGNFPPRFSGLQFPNYSSELNVNALELDDSALYLCASSFDSKNTEAFFGQGTRLTVV.

The chain carries TRBV28 and TRBJ1-2; D not certain. Germline CDR1 MDHEN, CDR2 SYDVKM. The ends were cut back, 2 bases at V and 0 bases at J, with 1 base in the middle. This CDR3 comprises 12 residues. CDR3 coding DNA: TGTGCCAGCAGTTTAACTAACTATGGCTACACCTTC. This translates into CASSLTNYGYTF.

This chain connects TRBV12-3 or TRBV12-4 to TRBJ1-1; D perhaps matches TRBD1 (5 bases). The CDR3 spans 16 residues. The V end lost 6 bases, the J end lost 2 bases, and 19 bases lay between the germline ends. The CDR3 coding sequence is TGTGCCAGCAGCCCTGAAACAGGACGGGATAACACTGAAGCTTTCTTT. Protein product: CASSPETGRDNTEAFF.

V usage is TRBV10-3 and J usage is TRBJ1-1, with D uncertain. Germline V CDR1 and CDR2: ENHRY, SYGVKD. This CDR3 is 12 amino acids long. Trimming pared 4 bases from V and 4 bases from J, leaving 7 bases between. CDR3 region: CAISVRGTEAFF. The CDR3 bases are TGTGCCATCAGTGTACGGGGCACTGAAGCTTTCTTT.

This clonotype was seen only once. In DNA, the CDR3 is TGTGCCAGCAGCCAAGACGACAGGTATCAGCCCCAGCATTTT. Its translation: CASSQDDRYQPQHF. V usage is TRBV4-2 and J usage is TRBJ1-5; a possible D gene is TRBD1 (6 bases). The length of the CDR3 is 14 residues. Germline-derived CDR1 and CDR2 are LGHNA and YNFKEQ. The ends were cut back, 0 bases at V and 5 bases at J, with 8 bases in the middle.

The chain couples TRBV7-3 to TRBJ2-3; TRBD1 matches at 9 bases. Germline V gene lookup returns CDR1 SGHTA and CDR2 FQGTGA. This CDR3 is built from 15 residues. Trimming took 5 bases from V and 1 from J; bases not matched to a gene: 4. CDR3 region: CASSPRTGGTDTQYF. The CDR3, as DNA: TGTGCCAGCAGCCCGAGGACAGGGGGCACAGATACGCAGTATTTT.

V and J are TRBV2 and TRBJ1-4, with 8 bases lining up with TRBD1. Trimming took 6 bases from V and 5 from J; bases not matched to a gene: 8. Germline V gene lookup returns CDR1 SNHLY and CDR2 FYNNEI. The CDR3 has 15 residues. The CDR3 region has the DNA TGTGCCAGCAGGCGAGACAGGGGCGGAAATGAAAAACTGTTTTTT. Translated: CASRRDRGGNEKLFF. The variable domain in full, completed from reference TRBV2 and TRBJ1-4, reads EPEVTQTPSHQVTQMGQEVILRCVPISNHLYFYWYRQILGQKVEFLVSFYNNEISEKSEIFDDQFSVERPDGSNFTLKIRSTKLEDSAMYFCASRRDRGGNEKLFFGSGTQLSVL.

The rearrangement joins TRBV7-9 to TRBJ2-1; tentative D call: TRBD2 (6 bases). Per the germline V gene, CDR1 is SEHNR and CDR2 is FQNEAQ (reference sequence). V lost 5 bases to trimming and J lost 4 bases, with 15 bases between them. The CDR3 consists of 15 residues. CDR3 bases: TGTGCCAGCAGCGCTAGCGCACAGGTTTACAATGAGCAGTTCTTC. Protein sequence: CASSASAQVYNEQFF.

The rearrangement uses TRBV12-3 or TRBV12-4 and TRBJ1-1, with 10 positions matching TRBD1. The length of the CDR3 is 15 residues. V lost 3 bases, J lost 5 bases, and 6 bases stayed unmatched. The CDR3 reads CASSLTGQGGTEAFF. The CDR3 nucleotides are TGTGCCAGCAGTTTGACCGGACAGGGGGGGACTGAAGCTTTCTTT.

V usage is TRBV20-1 and J usage is TRBJ2-2, with D tentatively TRBD1 (6 bases). The CDR3 runs to 14 residues. Looked up from germline, CDR1 is DFQATT and CDR2 is SNEGSKA (reference sequence). Trimming cost V 3 bases and J 2 bases, with 10 bases left between them. CDR3 nucleotides: TGCAGTGCTAGGATACAGGGCAACACCGGGGAGCTGTTTTTT. This gives the protein CSARIQGNTGELFF.

The chain is built from TRBV12-3 or TRBV12-4 and TRBJ1-1, with a possible D match to TRBD1 (6 bases). The CDR3 contains 16 residues. V lost 0 bases and J lost 1, with 12 bases in between. The CDR3 sequence is CASSLARGHKNTEAFF. CDR3 nucleotides: TGTGCCAGCAGTTTAGCGCGGGGACACAAGAACACTGAAGCTTTCTTT.

The gene calls are TRBV5-4 and TRBJ2-5; 8 bases are a match to TRBD2. This CDR3 has 15 residues. Germline assignment: CDR1 SGHNT and CDR2 YYREEE (reference sequence). V was clipped by 0 bases and J by 2 bases; unmatched bases: 3. The CDR3 spells CASSLAGGRQETQYF. Written as DNA, the CDR3 is TGTGCCAGCAGCTTGGCGGGAGGGCGACAAGAGACCCAGTACTTC.

The CDR3 coding sequence is TGCGCCAGCAGCCAGTATTACGGACTAGCGGCCTACAATGAGCAGTTCTTC. It codes for CASSQYYGLAAYNEQFF. The chain carries TRBV4-1 and TRBJ2-1; 10 nucleotides match TRBD2. CDR3 length: 17 amino acids. The germline V gene encodes CDR1 MGHRA and CDR2 YSYEKL. Trimming removed 3 bases from V and 2 bases from J; junction bases left unmatched: 7.

V gene TRBV6-1 combines with J gene TRBJ2-5; D gene ambiguous. The V gene lost 2 bases and the J gene lost 4 bases, with 5 bases spanning the gap. The germline gives CDR1 MNHNS, CDR2 SASEGT. This CDR3 is 12 amino acids long. CDR3 in amino acids: CASSESLETQYF. As DNA, the CDR3 is TGTGCCAGCAGTGAATCTCTAGAGACCCAGTACTTC.

This sequence joins TRBV5-8 and TRBJ2-3; D is possibly TRBD2 (5 bases). Trimming shortened V by 1 base and J by 4 bases, and 16 bases separated the two germline ends. The CDR3 length is 16 residues. Germline loops: CDR1 SGHTS, CDR2 YDEGEE. The CDR3 loop is CASSLSGHSAADTQYF. CDR3 DNA: TGTGCCAGCAGCTTGTCGGGCCATAGCGCGGCAGATACGCAGTATTTT.

V and J are TRBV3-1 and TRBJ2-7; D uncertain. Germline-derived CDR1 and CDR2 are LGHDT and YNNKEL (reference sequence). This CDR3 contains 12 residues. The V end was cut by 4 bases, the J end by 2 bases, with 6 bases between. In DNA, the CDR3 is TGTGCCAGCAGCCGTACCGCCTACGAGCAGTACTTC. As protein: CASSRTAYEQYF.

V and J are TRBV7-9 and TRBJ2-5, with a tentative D call TRBD2 (6 bases). This CDR3 is built from 16 residues. V lost 4 bases, J lost 5 bases, and 20 bases lay in between. Germline lookup yields CDR1 SEHNR and CDR2 FQNEAQ (reference sequence). The CDR3 coding sequence is TGTGCCAGCAGCTCCCGTGTGGGCGGGGTTGGGGAGACCCAGTACTTC. Its protein product is CASSSRVGGVGETQYF.